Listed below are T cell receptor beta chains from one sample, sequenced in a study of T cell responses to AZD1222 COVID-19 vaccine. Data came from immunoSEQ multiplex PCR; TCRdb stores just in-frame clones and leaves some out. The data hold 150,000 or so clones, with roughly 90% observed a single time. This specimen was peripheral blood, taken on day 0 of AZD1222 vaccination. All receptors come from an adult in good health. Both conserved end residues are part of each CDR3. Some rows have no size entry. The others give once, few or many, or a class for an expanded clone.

CDR3 protein: CASSVGSGRDEQFF
J gene: TRBJ2-1
clone size: -
V gene: TRBV9

CDR3 protein: CASSFHGEQFF
J gene: TRBJ2-1
clone size: -
V gene: TRBV7-6

CDR3 protein: CASSAAGIGEKLFF
J gene: TRBJ1-4
clone size: -
V gene: TRBV2

CDR3 protein: CASSFRVSRQGYREYGYTF
J gene: TRBJ1-2
clone size: -
V gene: TRBV7-8

CDR3 protein: CASSYQGQGDTEAFF
J gene: TRBJ1-1
clone size: -
V gene: TRBV6-5

CDR3 protein: CASSSSGRPPYEQYF
J gene: TRBJ2-7
clone size: -
V gene: TRBV5-5

CDR3 protein: CASSYGQVTDPSGNTIYF
J gene: TRBJ1-3
clone size: -
V gene: TRBV7-2

CDR3 protein: CASSFDRRGGYTF
J gene: TRBJ1-2
clone size: -
V gene: TRBV28

CDR3 protein: CASSSPTSGANVLTF
J gene: TRBJ2-6
clone size: -
V gene: TRBV5-4

CDR3 protein: CASSGYTDTQYF
J gene: TRBJ2-3
clone size: -
V gene: TRBV25-1

CDR3 protein: CASSPAFSYEQYF
J gene: TRBJ2-7
clone size: -
V gene: TRBV11-1

CDR3 protein: CASSYGGGHYEQYF
J gene: TRBJ2-7
clone size: -
V gene: TRBV6-2/TRBV6-3

CDR3 protein: CASSLASGGARDTQYF
J gene: TRBJ2-3
clone size: -
V gene: TRBV7-2

CDR3 protein: CASSIKETQYF
J gene: TRBJ2-5
clone size: once
V gene: TRBV11-1

CDR3 protein: CASSQTGGYGYTF
J gene: TRBJ1-2
clone size: -
V gene: TRBV14

CDR3 protein: CASSPSLGNSPLHF
J gene: TRBJ1-6
clone size: -
V gene: TRBV7-2

CDR3 protein: CASSQGISQQYF
J gene: TRBJ2-7
clone size: once
V gene: TRBV4-1

CDR3 protein: CASSRPMTGSQETQYF
J gene: TRBJ2-5
clone size: -
V gene: TRBV5-6

CDR3 protein: CASSPDLERSRYF
J gene: TRBJ2-3
clone size: -
V gene: TRBV7-8

CDR3 protein: CASTENTEAFF
J gene: TRBJ1-1
clone size: -
V gene: TRBV28

CDR3 protein: CSARSPGAQYF
J gene: TRBJ2-7
clone size: -
V gene: TRBV20-1

CDR3 protein: CASSALVGDTQYF
J gene: TRBJ2-3
clone size: -
V gene: TRBV3-1/TRBV3-2

CDR3 protein: CASSVEGGTRTDTDTQYF
J gene: TRBJ2-3
clone size: -
V gene: TRBV9

CDR3 protein: CATSECRDSVNQPQHF
J gene: TRBJ1-5
clone size: -
V gene: TRBV24-1

CDR3 protein: CASSLTGAYEQYF
J gene: TRBJ2-7
clone size: -
V gene: TRBV12-3/TRBV12-4

CDR3 protein: CASSPRRDNTYEQYF
J gene: TRBJ2-7
clone size: -
V gene: TRBV18

CDR3 protein: CASRGGHFYGYTF
J gene: TRBJ1-2
clone size: -
V gene: TRBV2

CDR3 protein: CASSDSHQGSGEAFF
J gene: TRBJ1-1
clone size: -
V gene: TRBV6-4

CDR3 protein: CAWSKRGLVEKLFF
J gene: TRBJ1-4
clone size: -
V gene: TRBV30

CDR3 protein: CSASLPGGIIFEAFF
J gene: TRBJ1-1
clone size: few
V gene: TRBV20-1

CDR3 protein: CSVGLSPNRYTF
J gene: TRBJ1-2
clone size: few
V gene: TRBV29-1

CDR3 protein: CASSSNYNLNYGYTF
J gene: TRBJ1-2
clone size: -
V gene: TRBV6-6

CDR3 protein: CASSVGGGLTDTQYF
J gene: TRBJ2-3
clone size: -
V gene: TRBV9

CDR3 protein: CASSFGNYGYTF
J gene: TRBJ1-2
clone size: once
V gene: TRBV11-3

CDR3 protein: CASSSLSGGPDNEQFF
J gene: TRBJ2-1
clone size: -
V gene: TRBV5-1

CDR3 protein: CASSPRTGKGQETQYF
J gene: TRBJ2-5
clone size: -
V gene: TRBV5-4

CDR3 protein: CASSSGLAGGTGELFF
J gene: TRBJ2-2
clone size: -
V gene: TRBV11-3